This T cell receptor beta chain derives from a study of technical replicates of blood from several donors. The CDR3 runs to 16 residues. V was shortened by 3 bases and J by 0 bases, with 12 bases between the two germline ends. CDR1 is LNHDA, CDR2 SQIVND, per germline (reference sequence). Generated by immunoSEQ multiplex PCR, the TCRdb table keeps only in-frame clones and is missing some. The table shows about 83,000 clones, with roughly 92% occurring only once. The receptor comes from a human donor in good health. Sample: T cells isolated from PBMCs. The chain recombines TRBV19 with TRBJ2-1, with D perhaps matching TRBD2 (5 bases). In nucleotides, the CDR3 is TGTGCCAGTAGTATTTTTACGGGGAGCTCCTACAATGAGCAGTTCTTC. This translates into CASSIFTGSSYNEQFF. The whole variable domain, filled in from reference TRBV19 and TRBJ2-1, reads DGGITQSPKYLFRKEGQNVTLSCEQNLNHDAMYWYRQDPGQGLRLIYYSQIVNDFQKGDIAEGYSVSREKKESFPLTVTSAQKNPTAFYLCASSIFTGSSYNEQFFGPGTRLTVL.